These 10 T cell receptor beta chains originate from one sample sequenced in a study of breast tumors, draining lymph nodes, adjacent tissues. Breast cancer patients provided tissue from their axillary draining lymph nodes. Using its own MiXCR run on the multiplex PCR reads, TCRdb lists one record per CDR3 protein. Of around 140,000 distinct CDR3 sequences listed, 20% to 25% are singletons. Sequencing was carried out using axillary lymph node tissue. The receptors here all came from a female donor with breast cancer. Some clones in this sample may be carry-over from other donors' samples.

Points on this clonotype: Since a much larger clone is just one base distant, this may be a read error. The V call is TRBV19, the J call TRBJ1-2; D is unclear. Germline V lookup: CDR1 LNHDA, CDR2 SQIVND (reference sequence). This CDR3 has 15 residues. The germline V and J ends were trimmed by 2 bases and 2 bases, with 12 bases remaining between them. The CDR3 reads CASSITRSGNYGYTF. The CDR3 region has the DNA TGTGCCAGTAGTATAACAAGGAGCGGCAACTATGGCTACACCTTC.

This clonotype was detected ten times or more. The chain has TRBV4-3 and TRBJ2-1; D might be TRBD1 (6 bases). CDR1 and CDR2 from the germline V gene are LGHNA and YSLEER. Trimming pared 7 bases from V and 9 bases from J, leaving 10 bases between. The CDR3 contains 11 residues. The CDR3 loop is CASKRGSEQFF. Here the CDR3 DNA reads TGCGCCAGCAAAAGGGGGAGTGAGCAGTTCTTC.

This clonotype was observed many times. This chain joins TRBV6-6 and TRBJ1-6, with 9 bases fitting TRBD1. Germline CDR1 reads MNHNY; CDR2 reads SVGAGI (reference sequence). The J segment lost 7 bases and the V segment lost 5 bases, leaving 3 bases of the junction unmatched. The CDR3 extends over 14 amino acids. For the CDR3, the DNA is TGTGCCAGCAGTCCCGGACAGGGGAATTCACCCCTCCACTTT. This sequence encodes CASSPGQGNSPLHF.

This clonotype appeared many times. The chain uses TRBV20-1 and TRBJ2-5, with D perhaps TRBD2 (9 bases). The length of the CDR3 is 19 residues. V was cut by 5 bases and J by 7 bases, with 35 bases left in between. CDR1 is DFQATT, CDR2 SNEGSKA, per germline (reference sequence). The CDR3 loop reads CSASLQGGSMREGRGTQYF. The CDR3 DNA reads as TGCAGTGCTTCCCTACAGGGGGGGTCTATGCGGGAGGGCCGGGGGACCCAGTACTTC.

The V gene is TRBV5-1, the J gene TRBJ2-7; the D gene could be TRBD1 or TRBD2 (5 bases each). CDR1 is SGHRS and CDR2 is YFSETQ in the germline V gene. The CDR3 is 15 residues long. V was pared by 3 bases and J by 0 bases, with 13 bases between. The CDR3 DNA reads TGCGCCAGCAGCTGGGGACGAGACACCTCCTACGAGCAGTACTTC. This translates into CASSWGRDTSYEQYF.

Points on this clonotype: At one boundary the junction diverges from the germline segment, which might be a read error. V gene TRBV5-5 combines with J gene TRBJ2-6; possibly TRBD1 for D (5 bases). CDR3 size: 15 residues. Germline CDR1 SGHKS, CDR2 YYEKEE (reference sequence). The chain's CDR3 is CASSYSASGADVLTF. The CDR3, as DNA: TGTGCCAGCAGCTATTCAGCCTCTGGGGCCGACGTCCTGACTTTC.

This clonotype was seen a handful of times. With a much larger clone just one base away, this may be a read error. The CDR3 end shows no conserved phenylalanine or tryptophan, and so a read error is likely. The J gene is TRBJ2-7, the V gene TRBV18; D unclear. The germline V and J ends were trimmed by 1 base and 1 base, with 8 bases remaining between them. Looked up from germline, CDR1 is KGHSH and CDR2 is LQKENI. This CDR3 contains 14 residues. This CDR3 reads CASSPLDSSYEQYS. The DNA of the CDR3 is TGTGCCAGCTCACCACTCGACTCGTCCTACGAGCAGTACTCC.

This clonotype was seen at least ten times. The chain recombines TRBV11-2 with TRBJ2-1; TRBD2 matches 9 bases. The V gene's germline CDR1 is SGHAT and CDR2 FQNNGV. There are 16 residues in the CDR3. Trimming cost V 3 bases and J 6 bases; bases outside gene matches: 9. CDR3 protein: CASSFISGSSGNEQFF. CDR3 nucleotides: TGTGCCAGCAGCTTTATTAGCGGGAGTTCTGGCAATGAGCAGTTCTTC.

On this clonotype itself: At one boundary the junction diverges from the germline segment, which might be a read error. The V gene is TRBV20-1, the J gene TRBJ2-7, with 10 bases that match TRBD2. Germline V gene lookup returns CDR1 DFQATT and CDR2 SNEGSKA (reference sequence). This CDR3 is built from 15 residues. CDR3 protein: CSAREGSGRAYERYF. DNA for the CDR3: TGCAGTGCTAGAGAAGGAAGCGGGAGGGCCTACGAGCGGTACTTC.

This clonotype was picked up many times. The chain has TRBV4-3 and TRBJ1-3, with D possibly being TRBD1 (5 bases). Germline-derived CDR1 and CDR2 are LGHNA and YSLEER. The CDR3 loop spans 16 amino acids. V was trimmed by 0 bases and J by 2 bases, leaving 11 bases between them. The CDR3 DNA reads TGCGCCAGCAGCCAAGATGCTAGGGGTGCTGGAAACACCATATATTTT. It translates to CASSQDARGAGNTIYF.